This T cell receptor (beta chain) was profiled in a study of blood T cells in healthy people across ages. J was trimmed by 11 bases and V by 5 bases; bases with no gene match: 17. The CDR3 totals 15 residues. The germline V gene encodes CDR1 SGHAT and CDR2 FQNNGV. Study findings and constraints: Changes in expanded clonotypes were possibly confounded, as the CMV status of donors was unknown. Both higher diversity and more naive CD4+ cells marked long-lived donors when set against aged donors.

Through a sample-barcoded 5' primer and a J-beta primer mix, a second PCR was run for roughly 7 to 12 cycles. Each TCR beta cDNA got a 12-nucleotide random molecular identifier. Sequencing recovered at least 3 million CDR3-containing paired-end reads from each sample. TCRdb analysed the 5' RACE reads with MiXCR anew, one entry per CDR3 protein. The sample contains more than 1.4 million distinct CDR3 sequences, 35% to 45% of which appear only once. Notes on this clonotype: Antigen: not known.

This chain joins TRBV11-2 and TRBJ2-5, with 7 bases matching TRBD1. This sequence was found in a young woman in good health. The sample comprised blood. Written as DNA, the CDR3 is TGTGCCAGCAGCCCCCTAGAGGGGGCCTGGAGTGAGCAGTACTTC. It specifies CASSPLEGAWSEQYF.